Each of the 4 T cell receptor beta chains below was sequenced from the same sample in a study of cytomegalovirus exposure and HLA in healthy donors (dated by TCRdb to between 2016 and 2019). The method was the immunoSEQ multiplex PCR assay. A mixture of 60 forward primers for TCR Vbeta segments and 13 reverse primers for TCR Jbeta segments was used in the multiplex PCR. This is the immuneACCESS table as TCRdb keeps it, with only in-frame sequences that have V and J called. A part of the clones is gone; compared with another copy, unresolved V genes explain less than half, and the rest is unexplained. Present in this sample are almost 200,000 clones, approximately 85% of which were seen just once. The top ten clonotypes cover 2% to 2.5% of the sample. Sequenced sample: PBMCs. The receptors shown here come from a woman in her 50s in good health and CMV-seronegative.

The V and J genes are TRBV11-2 and TRBJ1-1; D is uncertain. Trimming cost V 5 bases and J 1 base, with 8 bases left between them. Germline V gene data show CDR1 as SGHAT and CDR2 as FQNNGV. This CDR3 spans 13 amino acids. CDR3 sequence (DNA): TGTGCCAGCAGCGCCACAAGGAACACTGAAGCTTTCTTT. This translates into CASSATRNTEAFF.

The chain carries TRBV30 and TRBJ1-1; D is unresolved. The V gene's germline CDR1 is GTSNPN and CDR2 SVGIG (reference sequence). The CDR3 spans 15 residues. V gave up 3 bases and J gave up 6 bases, with 20 bases separating them. This CDR3 is CAWRPWGEPSAEAFF. The DNA for the CDR3 is TGTGCCTGGAGGCCGTGGGGAGAACCCAGCGCTGAAGCTTTCTTT.

The V call is TRBV7-3, the J call TRBJ1-1; TRBD1 might be the D (6 bases). The CDR3 runs 14 residues. V was shortened by 0 bases and J by 6 bases, with 11 bases between the two germline ends. The germline gives CDR1 SGHTA, CDR2 FQGTGA. The CDR3 nucleotides read TGTGCCAGCAGCTTAACCCGGGACAACTCTGAAGCTTTCTTT. Amino acids: CASSLTRDNSEAFF.

The chain joins TRBV7-8 to TRBJ1-2; D unresolved. The germline V gene encodes CDR1 SGHVS and CDR2 FQNEAQ. V was clipped by 1 base and J by 4 bases, with 19 bases between them. This CDR3 is 17 amino acids long. CDR3 sequence reads: CASSLVITPTEGYGYTF. The CDR3 bases are TGTGCCAGCAGCTTAGTTATTACACCTACTGAGGGCTATGGCTACACCTTC. Together with reference TRBV7-8 and TRBJ1-2, the CDR3 gives the full variable domain: GAGVSQSPRYKVAKRGQDVALRCDPISGHVSLFWYQQALGQGPEFLTYFQNEAQLDKSGLPSDRFFAERPEGSVSTLKIQRTQQEDSAVYLCASSLVITPTEGYGYTFGSGTRLTVV.